This T cell receptor (beta chain) was captured in a study of naive and memory T cell subsets. This clonotype was counted at least ten times. The CDR3 runs to 17 residues. Germline V lookup: CDR1 MDHEN, CDR2 SYDVKM. The germline V and J ends were trimmed by 5 bases and 3 bases, with 20 bases remaining between them. Both TRBC1 and TRBC2 were covered by a beta constant-region primer of two equimolar oligonucleotides. One entry per CDR3 protein, called by TCRdb with MiXCR from the UMI-ligation and nested PCR reads. The data show 84,000 or so distinct CDR3 sequences, around 6.5% seen once. The chain combines TRBV28 with TRBJ1-5; D possibly corresponds to TRBD1 (6 bases). The clonotype comes from a human donor in good health. The sequenced sample was central memory CD4+ T cells from blood. This CDR3 reads CASSEYYRRGSNQPQHF. The CDR3 coding sequence is TGTGCCAGCAGTGAATACTACCGTAGGGGGTCCAATCAGCCCCAGCATTTT.